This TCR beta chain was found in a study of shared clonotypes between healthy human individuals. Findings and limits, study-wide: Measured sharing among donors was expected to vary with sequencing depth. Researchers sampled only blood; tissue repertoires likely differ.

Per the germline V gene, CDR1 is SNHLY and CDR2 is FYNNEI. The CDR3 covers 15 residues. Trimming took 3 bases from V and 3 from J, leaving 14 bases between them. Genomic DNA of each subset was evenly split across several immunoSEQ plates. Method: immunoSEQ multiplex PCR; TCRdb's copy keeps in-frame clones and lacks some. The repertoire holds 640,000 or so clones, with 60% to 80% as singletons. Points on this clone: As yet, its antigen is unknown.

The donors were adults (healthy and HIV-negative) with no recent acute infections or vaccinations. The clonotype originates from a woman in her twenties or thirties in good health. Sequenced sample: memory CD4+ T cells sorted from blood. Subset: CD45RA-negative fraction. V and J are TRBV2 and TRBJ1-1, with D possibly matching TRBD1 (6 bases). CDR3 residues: CASSDLGGADTEAFF. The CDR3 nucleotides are TGTGCCAGCAGTGATTTAGGGGGGGCGGACACTGAAGCTTTCTTT. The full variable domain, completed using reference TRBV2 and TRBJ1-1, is EPEVTQTPSHQVTQMGQEVILRCVPISNHLYFYWYRQILGQKVEFLVSFYNNEISEKSEIFDDQFSVERPDGSNFTLKIRSTKLEDSAMYFCASSDLGGADTEAFFGQGTRLTVV.